This record covers a single T cell receptor beta chain. One base away lies a much larger clone, so this may be a sequencing read error. As the CDR3 is not closed by the conserved phenylalanine or tryptophan, this likely results from a read error. The data are from a study of T-cell memory formation after mild COVID-19. V shed 5 bases, J shed 9 bases, and the junction held 6 bases outside the gene matches. Germline V gives CDR1 SEHNR, CDR2 FQNEAQ (reference sequence). This CDR3 is built from 13 residues. TCRdb processed the 5' RACE reads anew with MiXCR; each CDR3 protein has one entry. The data contain around 450,000 distinct CDR3 sequences, more than 20% of them seen just once; the ten biggest clones take up 8.5% to 9%.

The chain combines TRBV7-9 with TRBJ2-4; 8 positions agree with TRBD2. This clonotype was obtained from an adult woman who had mild COVID-19 (a few samples of this study predate the infection). Cell type and time point are not known. Sequencing input: PBMCs or a T cell subset sorted from them (not recorded which). The CDR3 protein is CASSAGLAGIQYC. In DNA form, the CDR3 reads TGTGCCAGCAGCGCCGGACTAGCCGGCATTCAGTACTGC.